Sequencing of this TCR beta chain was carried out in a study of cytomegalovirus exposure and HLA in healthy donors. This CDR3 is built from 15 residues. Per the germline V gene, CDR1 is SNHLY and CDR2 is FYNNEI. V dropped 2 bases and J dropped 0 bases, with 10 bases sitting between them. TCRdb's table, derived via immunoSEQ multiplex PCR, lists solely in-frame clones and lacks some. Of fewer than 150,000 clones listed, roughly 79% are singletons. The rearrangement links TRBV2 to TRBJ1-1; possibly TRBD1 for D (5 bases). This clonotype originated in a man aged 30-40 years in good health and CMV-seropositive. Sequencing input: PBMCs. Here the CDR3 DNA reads TGTGCCAGCAGTGAATCGTTACAGGTGAACACTGAAGCTTTCTTT. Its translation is CASSESLQVNTEAFF.